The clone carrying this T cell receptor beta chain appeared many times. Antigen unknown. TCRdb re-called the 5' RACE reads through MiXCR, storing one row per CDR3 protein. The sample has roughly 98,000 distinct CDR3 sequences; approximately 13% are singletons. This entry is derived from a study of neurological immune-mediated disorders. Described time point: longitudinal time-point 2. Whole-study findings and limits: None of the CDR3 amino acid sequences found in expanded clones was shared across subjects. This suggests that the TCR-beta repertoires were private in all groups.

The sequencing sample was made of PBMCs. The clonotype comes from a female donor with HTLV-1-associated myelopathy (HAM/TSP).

The CDR3 is CASRVPGQGVYEQYF. For the CDR3, the DNA is TGTGCCAGCAGGGTGCCGGGACAGGGGGTTTACGAGCAGTACTTC. The chain has TRBV28 and TRBJ2-7, with 11 bases lining up with TRBD1. The junction had 8 bases not matched to a gene; V was cut back by 6 bases and J by 4 bases. The germline CDR1 and CDR2 sequences are MDHEN and SYDVKM. The CDR3 runs to 15 residues.